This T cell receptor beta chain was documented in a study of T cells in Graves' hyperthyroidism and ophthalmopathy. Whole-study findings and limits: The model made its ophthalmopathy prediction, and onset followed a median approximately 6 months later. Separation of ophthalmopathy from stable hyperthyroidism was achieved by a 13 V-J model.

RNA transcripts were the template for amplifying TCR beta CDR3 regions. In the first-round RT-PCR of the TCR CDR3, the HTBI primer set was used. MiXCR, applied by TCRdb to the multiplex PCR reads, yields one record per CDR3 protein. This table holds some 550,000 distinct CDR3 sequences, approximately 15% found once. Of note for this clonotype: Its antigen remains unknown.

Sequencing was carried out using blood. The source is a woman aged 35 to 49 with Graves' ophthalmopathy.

The CDR3 region is CSALPRTGNTEAFF. Here the CDR3 DNA reads TGCAGTGCTCTACCCAGGACGGGGAACACTGAAGCTTTCTTT. The V and J genes are TRBV20-1 and TRBJ1-1; no reliable D call. This CDR3 contains 14 residues. In germline, CDR1 is DFQATT, CDR2 SNEGSKA (reference sequence). The V gene lost 5 bases and the J gene lost 1 base, with 14 bases spanning the gap.